The T cell receptor (beta chain) under discussion was sequenced for a study of T-cell reconstitution after alpha-beta-depleted transplantation in children. The authors prepared the TCRbeta library with unique molecular identifiers. TCRdb reprocessed the PCR reads with MiXCR, giving one entry per CDR3 protein. The table shows approximately 340,000 distinct CDR3 sequences, with 10% occurring only once. This clonotype was seen ten or more times. Germline V CDR1 and CDR2: MNHEY, SVGEGT. The CDR3 extends over 20 amino acids. V lost 2 bases, J lost 1 base, and 10 bases stayed unmatched. This TCR was sampled from a human donor who donated a stem cell graft to a child with acute lymphoblastic leukemia. The chain links TRBV6-2 or TRBV6-3 to TRBJ2-2, with 13 bases that match TRBD2. The sample was PBMCs from the stem cell graft donor, taken from the stem cell graft. The CDR3 here is CASSYVRTSGSKRNTGELFF. In nucleotides, the CDR3 is TGTGCCAGCAGTTACGTCCGGACTAGCGGGAGCAAAAGGAACACCGGGGAGCTGTTTTTT.